These 26 T cell receptor beta chains originate from one sample sequenced in a study of shared clonotypes between healthy human individuals. Measured with immunoSEQ multiplex PCR; TCRdb has only the in-frame clones, and not every one. The table records about 690,000 clones, 90% of them present only once. Input material: memory CD8+ T cells from PBMCs. As to subset: CD45RO+ cells pooled with CCR7-negative TemRA cells. The source of these receptors is a man younger than 30 in good health. Some clones in this sample may be carry-over from other donors' samples.

This chain connects TRBV7-9 to TRBJ2-5; D is unclear. This CDR3 comprises 13 residues. Germline V lookup: CDR1 SEHNR, CDR2 FQNEAQ (reference sequence). V lost 10 bases and J lost 5, with 17 bases in between. Written as DNA, the CDR3 is TGTGCCACCTCCACAGAGTGGACCGAGACCCAGTACTTC. Encoded protein: CATSTEWTETQYF. Together with reference TRBV7-9 and TRBJ2-5, the CDR3 gives the full variable domain: DTGVSQNPRHKITKRGQNVTFRCDPISEHNRLYWYRQTLGQGPEFLTYFQNEAQLEKSRLLSDRFSAERPKGSFSTLEIQRTEQGDSAMYLCATSTEWTETQYFGPGTRLLVL.

V gene TRBV13 combines with J gene TRBJ2-7; either TRBD1 or TRBD2 may fit D (5 bases each). Germline CDR1 is PRHDT and CDR2 is FYEKMQ (reference sequence). V lost 1 base and J 4 bases, leaving 14 bases between the germline ends. There are 15 residues in the CDR3. The CDR3 reads CASSLVSGRTYEQYF. CDR3 sequence (DNA): TGTGCCAGCAGCTTAGTCTCGGGACGGACATACGAGCAGTACTTC.

The chain joins TRBV7-9 to TRBJ1-4, with D tentatively TRBD1 (6 bases). This CDR3 has 15 amino acids. V was clipped by 5 bases and J by 8 bases, with 18 bases between them. Germline lookup yields CDR1 SEHNR and CDR2 FQNEAQ (reference sequence). The CDR3 loop reads CASSKIQGSGEKLFF. CDR3 in DNA: TGTGCCAGCAGCAAAATACAGGGCTCGGGGGAAAAACTGTTTTTT.

This chain connects TRBV9 to TRBJ1-2; 7 nucleotides match TRBD1. CDR1 and CDR2 (germline): SGDLS, YYNGEE. The CDR3 spans 14 residues. The junction had 5 bases not matched to a gene; V was cut back by 3 bases and J by 3 bases. CDR3 in amino acids: CASSGRTGHYGYTF. CDR3 nucleotide sequence: TGTGCCAGCAGCGGCCGGACAGGCCACTATGGCTACACCTTC.

The CDR3 coding sequence is TGTGCCAGTACCCTGAGCGGGAGCTCCTACAATGAGCAGTTCTTC. Translation: CASTLSGSSYNEQFF. The gene calls are TRBV19 and TRBJ2-1; 8 nucleotides line up with TRBD2. Germline values: CDR1 LNHDA, CDR2 SQIVND (reference sequence). The J segment lost 0 bases and the V segment lost 7 bases, leaving 5 bases of the junction unmatched. CDR3 length: 15 residues.

The J gene is TRBJ1-2, the V gene TRBV7-3; D is undetermined. Per the germline V gene, CDR1 is SGHTA and CDR2 is FQGTGA. The V end lost 2 bases, the J end lost 4 bases, and 11 bases lay between the germline ends. CDR3 size: 14 residues. CDR3 coding DNA: TGTGCCAGCAGCTTAGCAATTGAAGCCTATGGCTACACCTTC. Its protein product is CASSLAIEAYGYTF.

This sequence joins TRBV9 and TRBJ2-5; D might be TRBD2 (6 bases). CDR3 length: 15 residues. Trimming pared 3 bases from V and 5 bases from J, leaving 17 bases between. From germline, CDR1 is SGDLS and CDR2 YYNGEE. The CDR3 loop reads CASSGGRQAGETQYF. In DNA form, the CDR3 reads TGTGCCAGCAGCGGCGGACGTCAGGCGGGGGAGACCCAGTACTTC.

The chain employs TRBV5-8 and TRBJ1-5, with a possible D match to TRBD1 (5 bases). V was pared by 7 bases and J by 0 bases, with 14 bases between. In germline, CDR1 is SGHTS, CDR2 YDEGEE. The CDR3 runs to 15 residues. In DNA form, the CDR3 reads TGTGCCAGCGGGCAGCGGGACGATAGCAATCAGCCCCAGCATTTT. Its protein product is CASGQRDDSNQPQHF.

On this clone itself: Other DNA sequences in this specimen translate into the identical CDR3. This chain joins TRBV11-2 and TRBJ2-7, with unresolved D. Germline V gives CDR1 SGHAT, CDR2 FQNNGV. The CDR3 contains 11 residues. The V end lost 4 bases, the J end lost 4 bases, and 5 bases lay between the germline ends. CDR3 bases: TGTGCCAGCAGCTCCCCTTACGAGCAGTACTTC. It yields the protein CASSSPYEQYF.

V gene TRBV6-1 combines with J gene TRBJ2-3; D may be TRBD2 (6 bases). This CDR3 spans 15 amino acids. Looked up from germline, CDR1 is MNHNS and CDR2 is SASEGT. The V end was cut by 3 bases, the J end by 1 base, with 11 bases between. The CDR3 DNA follows: TGTGCCAGCAGTGACCTTAGCGGAGGCACAGATACGCAGTATTTT. Protein product: CASSDLSGGTDTQYF.

The V call is TRBV10-1, the J call TRBJ1-4; D is ambiguous. Germline values: CDR1 WNHNN, CDR2 SYGVQD (reference sequence). This CDR3 is 11 amino acids long. The germline V and J ends were trimmed by 11 bases and 7 bases, with 11 bases remaining between them. CDR3 in amino acids: CAPPTGEKLFF. The CDR3 nucleotides are TGCGCCCCGCCGACGGGTGAAAAACTGTTTTTT.

The rearrangement links TRBV2 to TRBJ2-5; D may be TRBD1 (6 bases). Germline lookup yields CDR1 SNHLY and CDR2 FYNNEI. V lost 4 bases, J lost 5 bases, and 17 bases lay in between. CDR3 length: 15 residues. The CDR3 is CASSAPTGGWETQYF. The DNA for the CDR3 is TGTGCCAGCAGTGCCCCGACAGGTGGTTGGGAGACCCAGTACTTC.

J is TRBJ2-4 and V is TRBV13; D possibly corresponds to TRBD1 (5 bases). V dropped 2 bases and J dropped 1 base, with 18 bases sitting between them. The CDR3 covers 18 residues. Per germline, CDR1 PRHDT and CDR2 FYEKMQ (reference sequence). The CDR3 nucleotides read TGTGCCAGCAGCTTAAGGGGTCTAACCCCGGAGGCCAAAAACATTCAGTACTTC. It encodes CASSLRGLTPEAKNIQYF.

This chain connects TRBV5-1 to TRBJ2-7, with D hard to call. The CDR3 loop spans 15 amino acids. Trimming pared 0 bases from V and 3 bases from J, leaving 13 bases between. Germline V gene data show CDR1 as SGHRS and CDR2 as YFSETQ. The CDR3 is CASSLELALGYEQYF. CDR3 in DNA: TGCGCCAGCAGCTTGGAGCTTGCACTGGGCTACGAGCAGTACTTC.

CDR3 sequence (DNA): TGCAGCGTTGGCAGGGGCTCCTACGAGCAGTACTTC. Translated: CSVGRGSYEQYF. V and J are TRBV29-1 and TRBJ2-7; D possibly corresponds to TRBD1 (6 bases). Trimming shortened V by 4 bases and J by 0 bases, and 7 bases separated the two germline ends. The CDR3 covers 12 residues. Looked up from germline, CDR1 is SQVTM and CDR2 is ANQGSEA.

This rearrangement joins TRBV7-3 to TRBJ2-5; D may be TRBD2 (7 bases). The CDR3 runs to 14 residues. The ends were cut back, 2 bases at V and 7 bases at J, with 14 bases in the middle. Germline V CDR1 and CDR2: SGHTA, FQGTGA. Here the CDR3 reads CASSLGGASGTQYF. CDR3 in DNA: TGTGCCAGCAGCTTAGGGGGGGCTAGTGGGACCCAGTACTTC.

This sequence joins TRBV2 and TRBJ2-5, with 7 bases that match TRBD1. The CDR3 covers 14 residues. The ends lost 6 bases at V and 1 base at J; junction bases unmatched: 5. CDR1 is SNHLY, CDR2 FYNNEI, per germline. Here the CDR3 DNA reads TGTGCCAGCAGGCCCGACAGGGCCCAAGAGACCCAGTACTTC. Protein product: CASRPDRAQETQYF.

The V call is TRBV28, the J call TRBJ2-7, with D perhaps TRBD2 (6 bases). There are 16 residues in the CDR3. From germline, CDR1 is MDHEN and CDR2 SYDVKM. V lost 1 base, J lost 6 bases, and 19 bases lay in between. The CDR3 DNA reads as TGTGCCAGCAGTTTATTAGTTCCGGCGGGGTTCAGCGAGCAGTACTTC. It translates to CASSLLVPAGFSEQYF.

This chain links TRBV6-5 with TRBJ2-1, with a possible D match to TRBD1 (6 bases). CDR1 and CDR2 (germline): MNHEY, SVGAGI. Trimming pared 0 bases from V and 2 bases from J, leaving 11 bases between. CDR3 size: 16 residues. The CDR3 loop is CASSYSSDSTYNEQFF. As DNA, the CDR3 is TGTGCCAGCAGTTACTCATCGGACAGTACCTACAATGAGCAGTTCTTC.

This clone appeared once. Other DNA sequences from this sample encode an identical CDR3 as well. V usage is TRBV7-9 and J usage is TRBJ1-2; possibly TRBD1 for D (6 bases). Deletions cut 5 bases from V and 1 base from J, with 11 bases between. This CDR3 region has 14 residues. Germline V gene data show CDR1 as SEHNR and CDR2 as FQNEAQ (reference sequence). CDR3 coding DNA: TGTGCCAGCAGCCTCGGGGGCAGTAACTATGGCTACACCTTC. Translated, it gives CASSLGGSNYGYTF.

The chain employs TRBV2 and TRBJ2-7; 7 nucleotides agree with TRBD2. V dropped 8 bases and J dropped 7; count of bases not matched to a gene: 11. Germline V CDR1 and CDR2: SNHLY, FYNNEI. This CDR3 region has 13 residues. In DNA, the CDR3 is TGTGCCAGCCTTTTGGGAGGCGGGGGAGAGCAGTACTTC. Translation gives CASLLGGGGEQYF.

This clone was seen once. The junction differs from germline at one of its ends, possibly a read error. The genes are TRBV27 and TRBJ2-7; TRBD1 agrees at 7 bases. The length of the CDR3 is 11 residues. CDR1 is MNHEY and CDR2 is SMNVEV in the germline V gene (reference sequence). CDR3 sequence (DNA): TGTGCCAGCAGTTCCGGACAGGTCGTAAACTTC. Its translation: CASSSGQVVNF.

DNA of the CDR3: TGTGCCAGCAGGGGCCGGGAGCGTACTAGCACAGATACGCAGTATTTT. It specifies CASRGRERTSTDTQYF. The V gene is TRBV2, the J gene TRBJ2-3, with D perhaps matching TRBD2 (6 bases). The ends were cut back, 6 bases at V and 0 bases at J, with 16 bases in the middle. The CDR3 is made up of 16 amino acids. Germline CDR1 reads SNHLY; CDR2 reads FYNNEI.

This chain links TRBV6-5 with TRBJ2-1; D ambiguous. CDR1 is MNHEY and CDR2 is SVGAGI in the germline V gene. V gave up 2 bases and J gave up 5 bases, with 4 bases separating them. The CDR3 contains 12 residues. The CDR3 spells CASSYHNNEQFF. The CDR3 bases are TGTGCCAGCAGTTACCATAACAATGAGCAGTTCTTC.

This chain joins TRBV29-1 and TRBJ2-2, with TRBD1 matching over 7 bases. CDR1 and CDR2 from the germline V gene are SQVTM and ANQGSEA. The trim removed 8 bases at V and 12 bases at J, leaving 9 bases unmatched. This CDR3 is built from 11 residues. CDR3 in amino acids: CSTWEQGKLFF. The CDR3 DNA is TGCAGCACCTGGGAACAGGGGAAGCTGTTTTTT.

The chain uses TRBV28 and TRBJ2-5, with 10 bases identical to TRBD2. The germline CDR1 and CDR2 sequences are MDHEN and SYDVKM. The CDR3 loop spans 19 amino acids. The trim removed 8 bases at V and 6 bases at J, leaving 24 bases unmatched. The CDR3: CASDPTGAMKAGGIKTQYF. The CDR3 DNA sequence: TGTGCCAGCGACCCGACAGGGGCGATGAAAGCGGGAGGGATAAAGACCCAGTACTTC.